The subject of this entry is one TCR beta chain. Its antigen is not identified. Germline and junction disagree at one end, which may indicate a read error. These data originate in a study of vaccination and CD4 T cells after COVID-19. Study-level background: Post-vaccine sampling followed dose two by a median 72 days (range 14 to 241).

Germline V gene data show CDR1 as LGHNA and CDR2 as YNFKEQ. The CDR3 has 13 residues. Treatment here: roughly 11-day PBMC culture with coronavirus spike peptide pools or control peptides (ViraFEST assay). Sequencing of DNA taken from cultured CD4+ T cells relied on the Oncomine TCR Beta short-read assay. The template was genomic DNA from cultured CD4+ T cells. A single record per CDR3 protein comes from TCRdb applying MiXCR to the PCR reads. The data hold around 8,100 distinct CDR3 sequences, with about 20% observed a single time. The chain uses TRBV4-2 and TRBJ2-7, with 8 bases aligning to TRBD1. This sample comprised CD4+ T cells from blood, cultured in vitro, obtained after SARS-CoV-2 vaccination. This sequence was found in a human donor who had recovered from COVID-19. The CDR3 bases are TGTGCCAGCAGCCAAACCGACCGGGGACAGGTGGTCTTC. Translation: CASSQTDRGQVVF.